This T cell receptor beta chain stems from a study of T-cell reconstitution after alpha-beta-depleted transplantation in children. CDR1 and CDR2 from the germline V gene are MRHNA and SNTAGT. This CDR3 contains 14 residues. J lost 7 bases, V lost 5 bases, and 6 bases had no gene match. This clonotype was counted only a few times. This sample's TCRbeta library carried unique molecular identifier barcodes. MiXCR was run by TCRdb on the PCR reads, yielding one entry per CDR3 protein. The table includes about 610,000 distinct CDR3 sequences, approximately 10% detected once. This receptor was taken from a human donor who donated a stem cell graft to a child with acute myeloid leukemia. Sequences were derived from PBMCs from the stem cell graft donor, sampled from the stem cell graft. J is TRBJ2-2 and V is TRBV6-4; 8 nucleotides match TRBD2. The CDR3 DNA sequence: TGTGCCAGCAGTATAAGCGGGAGCTACGGGGAGCTGTTTTTT. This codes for CASSISGSYGELFF.